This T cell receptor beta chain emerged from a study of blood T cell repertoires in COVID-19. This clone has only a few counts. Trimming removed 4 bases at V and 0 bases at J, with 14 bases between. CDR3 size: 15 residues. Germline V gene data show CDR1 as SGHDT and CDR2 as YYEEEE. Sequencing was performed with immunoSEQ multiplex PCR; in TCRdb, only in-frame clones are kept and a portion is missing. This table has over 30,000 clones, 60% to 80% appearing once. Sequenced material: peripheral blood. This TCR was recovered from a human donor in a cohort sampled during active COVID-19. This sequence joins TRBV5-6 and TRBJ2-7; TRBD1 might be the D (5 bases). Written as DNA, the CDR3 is TGTGCCAGCAGCCCCAGAGGTGGGGCCTCCTACGAGCAGTACTTC. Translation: CASSPRGGASYEQYF.